The clone carrying this TCR beta chain was seen repeatedly, ten times or more. Antigen specificity is unknown. Other DNA sequences within the sample encode an identical CDR3. Authors' data handling: Built for papillary thyroid cancer, a distant-metastasis classifier drew on CDR3 differences across clinicopathological groups. Using MiXCR, TCRdb reanalyzed the PCR reads. The V and J calls and clone size are TCRdb's, not the authors'. The repertoire has approximately 2,900 clones, roughly 40% of them found once; the top ten carry around 20%. The data stem from a study of metastatic and nonmetastatic thyroid tumors. Study overall: Thyroid patients, malignant and benign, had repertoires compared across blood and tumor or nodule tissue. Whole-study results and caveats: Reports indicated that malignant thyroid tumors showed significantly higher TCR beta diversity than benign nodules did, in blood and tumor.

Germline values: CDR1 MNHNS, CDR2 SASEGT. V was shortened by 5 bases and J by 7 bases, with 20 bases between the two germline ends. CDR3 length equals 15 residues. Every patient was untreated before thyroid surgery. The chain carries TRBV6-1 and TRBJ1-1; D unresolved. The clonotype originates from a female donor with papillary thyroid cancer or a benign thyroid nodule (not recorded which). Some clones in this sample may be carry-over from other donors' samples. Sequenced sample: tumor tissue. CDR3 nucleotide sequence: TGTGCCAGCAGTCGGACGGGTGTGTTCCCAGGTGAAGCTTTCTTT. Amino acid sequence: CASSRTGVFPGEAFF.